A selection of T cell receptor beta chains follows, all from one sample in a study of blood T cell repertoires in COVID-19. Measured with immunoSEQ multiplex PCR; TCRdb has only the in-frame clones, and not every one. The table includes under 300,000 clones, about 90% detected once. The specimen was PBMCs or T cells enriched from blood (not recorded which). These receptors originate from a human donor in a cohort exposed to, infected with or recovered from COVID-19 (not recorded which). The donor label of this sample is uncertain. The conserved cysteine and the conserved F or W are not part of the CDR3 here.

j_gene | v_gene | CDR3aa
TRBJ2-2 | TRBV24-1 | ATSDGLATNTGELF
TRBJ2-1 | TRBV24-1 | ATSEAGTSSYNEQF
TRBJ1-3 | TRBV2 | ASSEALTGAGGNTIY
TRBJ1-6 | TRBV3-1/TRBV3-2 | ASSHRDSDSPLH
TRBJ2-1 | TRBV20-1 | SASSWESSGGSRHNEQF
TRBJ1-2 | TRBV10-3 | AISEEGTKGYT
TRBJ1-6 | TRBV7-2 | ASSLALLNSPLH
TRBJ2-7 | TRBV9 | ASSHQTSGVSYEQY
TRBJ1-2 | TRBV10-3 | AISESREGGYGYT
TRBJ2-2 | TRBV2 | ASCRTSSTGELF
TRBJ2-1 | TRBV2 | ASSDPRGLSYNEQF
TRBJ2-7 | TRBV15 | ATSRDKGQGTYEQY
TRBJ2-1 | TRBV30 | AWSDSLNEQF
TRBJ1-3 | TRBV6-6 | ASGKAGDVTIY
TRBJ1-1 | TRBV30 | AWSIALRTEAF
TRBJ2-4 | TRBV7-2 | ASSLGTKNIQY
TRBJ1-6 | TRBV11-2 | ASSQEAFRESPLH
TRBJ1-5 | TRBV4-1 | ASSQDGGGGQPQH
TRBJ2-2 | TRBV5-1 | ASSFRTDANTGELF
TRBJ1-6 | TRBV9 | ASSIDPGGDSPLH
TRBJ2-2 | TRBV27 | ASRETSGVPNTGELF
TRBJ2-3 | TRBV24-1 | ATSDKGLGTDTQY
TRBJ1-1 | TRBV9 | ASSVGEGSHTEAF
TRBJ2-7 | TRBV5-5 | ASSAGLGGEQY
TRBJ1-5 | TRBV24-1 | ATLGTVDQPQH
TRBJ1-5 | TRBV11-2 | ASSRGRGNQPQH
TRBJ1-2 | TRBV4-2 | ASSQDVGQGIYGYT
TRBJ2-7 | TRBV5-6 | ASSSGTGEYEQY
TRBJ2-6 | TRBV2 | TSSPRRHFAWAGANVLT
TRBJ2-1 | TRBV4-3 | ASSIAASSYNEQF
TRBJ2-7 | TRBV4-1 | ASSQASGRRLAASEQY
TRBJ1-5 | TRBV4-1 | ASSLSGQGQPQH
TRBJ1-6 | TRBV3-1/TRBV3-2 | ASSPGEHSPLH
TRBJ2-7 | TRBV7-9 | ASSSGLAGPYEQY
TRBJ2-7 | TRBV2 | ASTGTVLSYEQY
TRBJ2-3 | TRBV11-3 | ASSSTVDTDTQY
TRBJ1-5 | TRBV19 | ASKGQGDQPQH
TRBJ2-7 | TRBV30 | AWRMRSNEQY
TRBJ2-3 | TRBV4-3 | ASSQELAGTADTQY
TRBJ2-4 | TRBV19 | ASSMRTVAKNIQY
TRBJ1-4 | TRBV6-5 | ASSSTQGTNEKLF
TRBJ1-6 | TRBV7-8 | ASSSSGTGKYSPLH
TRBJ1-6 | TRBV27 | ASSLRQGAVQDSPLH
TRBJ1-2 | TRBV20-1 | SAFRDYGYT
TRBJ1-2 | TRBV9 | ASSVGQVPGYT
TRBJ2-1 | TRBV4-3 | ASSQDRDSGQVFVGHNEQF
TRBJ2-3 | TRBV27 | ASSPLGQGTDTQY
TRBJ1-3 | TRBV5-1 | ASSLGSQGRGNTIY
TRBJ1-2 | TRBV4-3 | ASSHEGGVGGYT
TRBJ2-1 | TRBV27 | ASSPPPGTGTMNEQF
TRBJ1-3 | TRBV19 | ASSPEPEVTNTIY
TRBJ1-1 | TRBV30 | AWSVLGGVAF